The next 31 T cell receptor beta chains were all read from a single sample in a study of shared clonotypes between healthy human individuals. Generated by immunoSEQ multiplex PCR, the TCRdb table keeps only in-frame clones and is missing some. In the table there are over 750,000 clones, around 96% of which are singletons. Naive CD8 cells were CD45RO-negative, positively selected for CCR7, excluding terminally differentiated effector memory CD45RA+ cells. The sequenced material came from naive CD8+ T cells sorted from blood. The receptors originated from a man aged 30 to 39 in good health.

The rearrangement joins TRBV21-1 to TRBJ1-2. TRBV21-1 is listed as a pseudogene. CDR3 length: 14 amino acids. CDR3 loop: CASSKTGGNYGYTF. CDR3 coding DNA: TGTGCCAGCAGCAAAACGGGCGGAAACTATGGCTACACCTTC.

The J gene is TRBJ2-7, the V gene TRBV7-8, with 8 bases that match TRBD1. This CDR3 spans 15 amino acids. Trimming cost V 8 bases and J 2 bases; bases outside gene matches: 11. CDR1 is SGHVS and CDR2 is FQNEAQ in the germline V gene. The CDR3 is CASSLPDRVPYEQYF. The CDR3 region has the DNA TGTGCCAGCTCGTTGCCGGACAGGGTGCCCTACGAGCAGTACTTC.

Turning to this clone: One end of the junction varies from germline; a read error may be responsible. V gene TRBV7-7 combines with J gene TRBJ2-1; 7 nucleotides agree with TRBD2. The CDR3 has 12 amino acids. Germline lookup yields CDR1 SSHAT and CDR2 FNYEAQ (reference sequence). The CDR3 spells CASSPGRNEQFF. The CDR3 DNA reads TGTGCTAGCAGCCCCGGGAGGAATGAGCAGTTCTTC. Combining the CDR3 with reference TRBV7-7 and TRBJ2-1 gives the whole variable domain GAGVSQSPRYKVTKRGQDVTLRCDPISSHATLYWYQQALGQGPEFLTYFNYEAQPDKSGLPSDRFSAERPEGSISTLTIQRTEQRDSAMYRCASSPGRNEQFFGPGTRLTVL.

This chain joins TRBV10-1 and TRBJ2-1; D is ambiguous. Germline V gene lookup returns CDR1 WNHNN and CDR2 SYGVQD (reference sequence). Trimming removed 6 bases at V and 9 bases at J, with 9 bases between. The CDR3 extends over 11 amino acids. In DNA, the CDR3 is TGCGCCAGCAGCCCGGGCGGTGAGCAGTTCTTC. This translates into CASSPGGEQFF.

V and J are TRBV2 and TRBJ2-7, with TRBD2 matching over 11 bases. This CDR3 comprises 14 residues. The junction had 5 bases not matched to a gene; V was cut back by 7 bases and J by 3 bases. Germline CDR1 reads SNHLY; CDR2 reads FYNNEI. CDR3 amino acids: CASTPGTSGYEQYF. The CDR3 nucleotides read TGTGCCAGCACTCCAGGGACTAGCGGCTACGAGCAGTACTTC.

The V gene is TRBV29-1, the J gene TRBJ2-1, with no clear D. The length of the CDR3 is 13 residues. The V and J ends lost 6 bases and 2 bases respectively, with 11 bases between them. Germline assignment: CDR1 SQVTM and CDR2 ANQGSEA. The CDR3 region is CSVTEPTYNEQFF. The CDR3 DNA is TGCAGCGTGACGGAGCCGACCTACAATGAGCAGTTCTTC.

The CDR3 bases are TGTGCCAGCAGTGGTACAGGGGGCCGGAACGAGCAGTACTTC. Amino acid sequence: CASSGTGGRNEQYF. The rearrangement uses TRBV2 and TRBJ2-7; 9 nucleotides match TRBD1. V was clipped by 4 bases and J by 5 bases; unmatched bases: 6. The germline CDR1 and CDR2 sequences are SNHLY and FYNNEI. The CDR3 is made up of 14 amino acids.

V is TRBV27 and J is TRBJ2-1; D unresolved. CDR1 and CDR2 from the germline V gene are MNHEY and SMNVEV (reference sequence). Trimming cost V 3 bases and J 5 bases, with 8 bases left between them. This CDR3 has 13 amino acids. The CDR3 is CASSFRLNNEQFF. In nucleotides, the CDR3 is TGTGCCAGCAGTTTCAGACTTAACAATGAGCAGTTCTTC.

The genes are TRBV29-1 and TRBJ2-7; 8 nucleotides match TRBD1. Unmatched junction bases numbered 6, after V lost 0 bases and J lost 2 bases. Germline V lookup: CDR1 SQVTM, CDR2 ANQGSEA. The CDR3 has 15 amino acids. The CDR3: CSVEDEQGEAYEQYF. The CDR3 DNA reads TGCAGCGTTGAAGATGAACAGGGGGAAGCCTACGAGCAGTACTTC.

The chain is built from TRBV11-2 and TRBJ2-7; the D gene is possibly TRBD1 (5 bases). Germline CDR1 SGHAT, CDR2 FQNNGV. CDR3 length: 13 residues. V lost 5 bases to trimming and J lost 4 bases, with 12 bases between them. In nucleotides, the CDR3 is TGTGCCAGCAGCCTACGACAGCCATACGAGCAGTACTTC. Amino acids: CASSLRQPYEQYF.

The CDR3 DNA reads TGTGCCGCTAACCAAGCGGGGAGGGGGAAGACCCAGTACTTC. Translated, it gives CAANQAGRGKTQYF. V gene TRBV6-5 combines with J gene TRBJ2-5, with D possibly being TRBD2 (7 bases). Trimming cost V 11 bases and J 6 bases, with 22 bases left between them. The CDR3 consists of 14 residues. Germline CDR1 MNHEY, CDR2 SVGAGI.

The rearrangement joins TRBV21-1 to TRBJ2-7. TRBV21-1 counts as a pseudogene. This CDR3 spans 14 amino acids. As DNA, the CDR3 is TGTGCCAGCAGCAAAGCCGTGGAAAGATACGAGCAGTACTTC. Protein product: CASSKAVERYEQYF.

The CDR3 nucleotides read TGTGCCACCAGCTTTGCCGGAGGGGCAGATACGCAGTATTTT. It codes for CATSFAGGADTQYF. The chain is built from TRBV15 and TRBJ2-3; the D gene is possibly TRBD2 (6 bases). The V end was cut by 5 bases, the J end by 4 bases, with 13 bases between. Germline V lookup: CDR1 LNHNV, CDR2 YYDKDF (reference sequence). This CDR3 has 14 amino acids.

CDR3 region: CSVEIAGQQETQYF. In nucleotides, the CDR3 is TGCAGCGTTGAAATAGCGGGACAACAAGAGACCCAGTACTTC. The V call is TRBV29-1, the J call TRBJ2-5; TRBD2 matches at 8 bases. Germline V CDR1 and CDR2: SQVTM, ANQGSEA. The CDR3 length is 14 residues. The V and J ends lost 2 bases and 2 bases, in that order; junction bases with no gene match: 4.

The chain links TRBV4-1 to TRBJ1-2; unclear D gene. This CDR3 has 14 residues. The V and J ends lost 1 base and 4 bases respectively, with 10 bases between them. The germline V gene has CDR1 MGHRA and CDR2 YSYEKL. CDR3 residues: CASSQVGRAYGYTF. The CDR3 coding sequence is TGCGCCAGCAGCCAAGTTGGCCGGGCCTATGGCTACACCTTC.

The CDR3 region is CATSRSRGQGAEQYF. Here the CDR3 DNA reads TGTGCCACCAGCAGATCCCGGGGACAGGGGGCCGAGCAGTACTTC. J is TRBJ2-7 and V is TRBV15, with 12 nucleotides matching TRBD1. CDR3 size: 15 residues. The V segment lost 2 bases and the J segment 6 bases; nucleotides outside the gene matches: 5. Looked up from germline, CDR1 is LNHNV and CDR2 is YYDKDF (reference sequence).

The sample holds one count of this clone. This CDR3 reads CASRDSGGDSYNEQFF. The CDR3 region has the DNA TGTGCCAGCAGGGATTCTGGCGGGGACTCCTACAATGAGCAGTTCTTC. The J gene is TRBJ2-1, the V gene TRBV25-1; tentative D call: TRBD2 (6 bases). The V end was cut by 6 bases, the J end by 0 bases, with 15 bases between. Germline values: CDR1 MGHDK, CDR2 SYGVNS. This CDR3 spans 16 amino acids.

Points on this clone: Other DNA sequences of this sample code for an identical CDR3. This sequence joins TRBV15 and TRBJ2-2; D is undetermined. Trimming took off 1 base at V and 5 bases at J, with 5 bases between the two ends. Germline values: CDR1 LNHNV, CDR2 YYDKDF (reference sequence). The CDR3 consists of 13 residues. In DNA, the CDR3 is TGTGCCACCAGCAGAGGGGAAACCGGGGAGCTGTTTTTT. The encoded protein is CATSRGETGELFF.

This clone has a handful of counts. The chain has TRBV28 and TRBJ2-7, with TRBD2 as a possible D gene (6 bases). Trimming left V 5 bases short and J 5 bases short, with 19 bases between. CDR3 length: 15 residues. Germline assignment: CDR1 MDHEN and CDR2 SYDVKM. The CDR3 DNA follows: TGTGCCAGCAGTCCCGTCATAGCGGTGATCAACGAGCAGTACTTC. Amino acid sequence: CASSPVIAVINEQYF.

The chain has TRBV7-9 and TRBJ1-2, with unresolved D. This CDR3 is 18 amino acids long. With 6 bases removed from V and 4 bases from J, the gap between germline ends came to 27 bases. Germline values: CDR1 SEHNR, CDR2 FQNEAQ (reference sequence). Written as DNA, the CDR3 is TGTGCCAGCAGTGACCTGGCTTCTGTGGCGGGTCTAGTCTATGGCTACACCTTC. As protein: CASSDLASVAGLVYGYTF.

The chain couples TRBV6-1 to TRBJ2-7; D is uncertain. There are 15 residues in the CDR3. The V gene lost 3 bases and the J gene lost 2 bases, with 14 bases spanning the gap. The V gene's germline CDR1 is MNHNS and CDR2 SASEGT. CDR3 nucleotide sequence: TGTGCCAGCAGTGAGTATCCGGGTATAGCCTACGAGCAGTACTTC. Translating gives CASSEYPGIAYEQYF.

For this clone: A much larger clone lies one base from this, so it may be a read error. The chain combines TRBV7-9 with TRBJ1-1; D is uncertain. The V gene lost 1 base and the J gene lost 2 bases, with 8 bases spanning the gap. Germline V CDR1 and CDR2: SEHNR, FQNEAQ (reference sequence). The CDR3 has 14 amino acids. This CDR3 reads CASSLGLGNTEAFF. The DNA of the CDR3 is TGTGCCAGCAGCTTAGGTCTGGGAAACACTGAAGCTTTCTTT.

V and J are TRBV7-9 and TRBJ2-7; TRBD2 matches at 8 bases. Germline V gives CDR1 SEHNR, CDR2 FQNEAQ (reference sequence). V was clipped by 3 bases and J by 4 bases; unmatched bases: 14. This CDR3 has 17 amino acids. This CDR3 reads CASSLTTEPGLGYEQYF. The CDR3 DNA sequence: TGTGCCAGCAGCTTGACTACAGAACCGGGACTAGGATACGAGCAGTACTTC.

CDR3 DNA sequence: TGTGCCAGCAGTTTAAATCTAGCGGGAGTGGCAGATACGCAGTATTTT. This encodes CASSLNLAGVADTQYF. The J gene is TRBJ2-3, the V gene TRBV28, with TRBD2 matching 10 bases. Germline V gene lookup returns CDR1 MDHEN and CDR2 SYDVKM. V lost 2 bases and J lost 4; bases outside the gene matches: 6. This CDR3 is 16 amino acids long.

This clone occurred once. The CDR3 DNA follows: TGTGCCAGCAGCTACTCCAGCTACAATGAGCAGTTCTTC. It is translated as CASSYSSYNEQFF. The rearrangement links TRBV7-3 to TRBJ2-1; no firm D call. V was pared by 4 bases and J by 3 bases, with 7 bases between. This CDR3 has 13 amino acids. Looked up from germline, CDR1 is SGHTA and CDR2 is FQGTGA.

The genes are TRBV7-9 and TRBJ2-5; either TRBD1 or TRBD2 may supply D (5 bases each). Per the germline V gene, CDR1 is SEHNR and CDR2 is FQNEAQ (reference sequence). This CDR3 has 13 residues. Trimming shortened V by 3 bases and J by 1 base, and 6 bases separated the two germline ends. CDR3 loop: CASSLGPQETQYF. The DNA for the CDR3 is TGTGCCAGCAGCTTGGGACCCCAAGAGACCCAGTACTTC.

This chain connects TRBV27 to TRBJ2-7; 9 nucleotides line up with TRBD1. The CDR3 contains 11 residues. The germline V gene has CDR1 MNHEY and CDR2 SMNVEV (reference sequence). J lost 12 bases, V lost 2 bases, and 2 bases had no gene match. CDR3 in amino acids: CASSLGDRAYF. CDR3 nucleotide sequence: TGTGCCAGCAGTTTAGGGGACAGGGCGTACTTC.

This clone has a single count. The V and J genes are TRBV4-1 and TRBJ2-1, with 7 positions matching TRBD2. The CDR3 covers 14 residues. With 1 base clipped from V and 10 bases from J, the junction kept 7 bases outside the gene matches. Germline-derived CDR1 and CDR2 are MGHRA and YSYEKL. In DNA, the CDR3 is TGCGCCAGCAGCCAAGCGACTAGCCCTGGCGAGCAGTTCTTC. Translating gives CASSQATSPGEQFF.

This chain links TRBV28 with TRBJ2-5; 10 bases line up with TRBD2. V was clipped by 5 bases and J by 6 bases; unmatched bases: 12. CDR3 length equals 16 residues. Germline lookup yields CDR1 MDHEN and CDR2 SYDVKM. CDR3 loop: CASSEAGGPQGKTQYF. As DNA, the CDR3 is TGTGCCAGCAGTGAAGCGGGAGGGCCCCAGGGAAAGACCCAGTACTTC.

This clone was observed once. J is TRBJ2-1 and V is TRBV13; the D gene is possibly TRBD2 (6 bases). Germline V CDR1 and CDR2: PRHDT, FYEKMQ (reference sequence). The CDR3 is made up of 16 amino acids. Trimming shortened V by 5 bases and J by 0 bases, and 14 bases separated the two germline ends. The CDR3 loop is CASSGGGWSSYNEQFF. The CDR3 DNA reads TGTGCCAGCAGCGGTGGAGGGTGGAGCTCCTACAATGAGCAGTTCTTC.

The V and J genes are TRBV27 and TRBJ2-1, with 10 bases matching TRBD1. Losses at the gene ends were 3 bases for V and 2 bases for J; bases not matched to a gene: 4. CDR1 is MNHEY and CDR2 is SMNVEV in the germline V gene (reference sequence). CDR3 length equals 16 residues. CDR3 region: CASSLGTGVTYNEQFF. As DNA, the CDR3 is TGTGCCAGCAGTTTGGGGACAGGGGTCACCTACAATGAGCAGTTCTTC.